This T cell receptor (beta chain) came from a study of blood T cell repertoires in COVID-19. For the study at large: Whether acute or convalescent, the COVID-19 samples came from the United States, Italy and Spain.

The assay was immunoSEQ multiplex PCR, and TCRdb's table has in-frame clones only and misses some. The repertoire includes 140,000 or so clones, 76% of them detected once, and 4.2% sits in the top ten. CDR1 and CDR2 from the germline V gene are MNHEY and SMNVEV (reference sequence). This CDR3 comprises 16 residues. Trimming pared 1 base from V and 0 bases from J, leaving 7 bases between. V gene TRBV27 combines with J gene TRBJ2-6; possible D gene TRBD1, 5 bases. This TCR was recovered from a man aged 55 to 70 with acute or convalescent COVID-19. Sequencing was performed on peripheral blood. The CDR3 reads CASSLYRTSGANVLTF. CDR3 nucleotides: TGTGCCAGCAGTTTATACAGGACCTCTGGGGCCAACGTCCTGACTTTC.